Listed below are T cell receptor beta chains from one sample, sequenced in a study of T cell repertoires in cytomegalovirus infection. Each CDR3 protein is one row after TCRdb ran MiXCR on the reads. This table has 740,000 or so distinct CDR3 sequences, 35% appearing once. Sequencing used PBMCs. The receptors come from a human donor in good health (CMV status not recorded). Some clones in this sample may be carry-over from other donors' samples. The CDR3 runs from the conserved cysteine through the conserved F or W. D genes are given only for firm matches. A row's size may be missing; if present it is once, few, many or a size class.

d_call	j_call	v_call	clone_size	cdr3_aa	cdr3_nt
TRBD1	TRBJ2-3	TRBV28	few	CAGRDSSTDTQYF	TGTGCCGGACGGGACAGTAGCACAGATACGCAGTATTTT
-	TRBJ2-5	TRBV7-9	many	CASSLTGVGETQYF	TGTGCCAGCAGCTTAACGGGAGTTGGAGAGACCCAGTACTTC
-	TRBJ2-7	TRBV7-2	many	CASSFDRYEQYF	TGTGCCAGCAGTTTTGACCGCTACGAGCAGTACTTC
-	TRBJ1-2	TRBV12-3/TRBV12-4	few	CASSLTLGVGGYTF	TGTGCCAGCAGCCTTACGCTGGGCGTCGGGGGCTACACCTTC
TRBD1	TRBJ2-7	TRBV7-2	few	CASSLIITGDEQYF	TGTGCCAGCAGCTTAATAATTACAGGGGACGAGCAGTACTTC
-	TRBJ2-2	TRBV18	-	CASSQDDSFHRELFF	TGTGCCAGCTCACAAGATGACAGTTTTCACCGGGAGCTGTTTTTT
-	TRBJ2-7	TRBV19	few	CASRKSGTSYEQYF	TGTGCCAGTAGAAAATCCGGGACCTCCTACGAGCAGTACTTC
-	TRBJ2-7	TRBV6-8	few	CASSYGGRSYEQYF	TGTGCCAGCAGTTACGGGGGCAGATCTTACGAGCAGTACTTC
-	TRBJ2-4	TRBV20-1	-	CSAEPTKGGGFKNIQYF	TGCAGTGCTGAGCCAACGAAGGGGGGGGGCTTCAAAAACATTCAGTACTTC
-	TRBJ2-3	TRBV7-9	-	CASSFARVSPTDTQYF	TGTGCCAGCAGCTTTGCAAGAGTATCTCCCACAGATACGCAGTATTTT
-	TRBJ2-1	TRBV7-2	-	CASSLAPLGRRSYNEQFF	TGTGCCAGCAGCCTTGCCCCCTTGGGCCGACGCTCCTACAATGAGCAGTTCTTC
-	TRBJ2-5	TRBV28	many	CASSGVISQETQYF	TGTGCCAGCAGCGGGGTGATAAGCCAAGAGACCCAGTACTTC
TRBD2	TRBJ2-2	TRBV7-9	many	CASSHRTSGFTGELFF	TGTGCCAGCAGCCACCGGACTAGCGGTTTCACCGGGGAGCTGTTTTTT
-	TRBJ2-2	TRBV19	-	CASSMGGSGELFF	TGTGCCAGTAGTATGGGGGGAAGCGGGGAGCTGTTTTTT
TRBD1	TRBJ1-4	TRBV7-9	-	CSSSSPLGTGRGEKLFF	TGTTCCAGCAGCTCCCCTTTGGGGACAGGGAGAGGAGAAAAACTGTTTTTT
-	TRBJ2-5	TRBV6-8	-	CASGLRGSGTQYF	TGTGCCAGCGGTTTAAGGGGGTCGGGGACCCAGTACTTC
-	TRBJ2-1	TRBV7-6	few	CATGLNPNEQFF	TGTGCCACCGGATTAAATCCCAATGAGCAGTTCTTC
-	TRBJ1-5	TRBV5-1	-	CASSTGPRSNQPQHF	TGCGCCAGCAGCACGGGACCGAGGAGCAATCAGCCCCAGCATTTT
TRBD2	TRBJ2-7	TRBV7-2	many	CASSLASGRLSEQYF	TGTGCCAGCAGCTTGGCTAGCGGGAGACTAAGCGAGCAGTACTTC
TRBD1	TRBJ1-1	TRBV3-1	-	CASSTRDSNTEAFF	TGTGCCAGCAGCACCCGGGACAGCAACACTGAAGCTTTCTTT
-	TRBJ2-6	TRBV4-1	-	CASSQGQGIGANVLTF	TGCGCCAGCAGCCAAGGGCAAGGCATAGGGGCCAACGTCCTGACTTTC
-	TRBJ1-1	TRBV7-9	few	CASSLLQNAEAFF	TGTGCCAGCAGCTTATTACAGAACGCTGAAGCTTTCTTT
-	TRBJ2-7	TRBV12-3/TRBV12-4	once	CAGSEGLLYVQYF	TGTGCCGGCAGCGAGGGACTCCTCTACGTGCAGTACTTC
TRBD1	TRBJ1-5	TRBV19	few	CASSSPRQGANQPQHF	TGTGCCAGTAGTTCCCCCCGACAGGGGGCAAATCAGCCCCAGCATTTT
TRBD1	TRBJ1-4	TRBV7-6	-	CASSLRRQGRSEKLFF	TGTGCCAGCAGCTTACGGCGACAGGGTAGAAGTGAAAAACTGTTTTTT
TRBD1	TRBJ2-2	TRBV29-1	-	CAAGGSFTGELFF	TGCGCAGCAGGGGGATCCTTCACCGGGGAGCTGTTTTTT
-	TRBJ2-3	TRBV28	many	CASSFLTPGLDTQYF	TGTGCCAGCAGTTTCCTGACCCCGGGCCTAGATACGCAGTATTTT
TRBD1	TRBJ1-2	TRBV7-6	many	CASSTAGTGLLYDGYTF	TGTGCCAGCAGCACGGCCGGGACAGGGTTGCTTTATGATGGCTACACCTTC
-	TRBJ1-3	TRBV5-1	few	CASSWDLSSGNTIYF	TGCGCCAGCAGCTGGGACTTGAGCTCTGGAAACACCATATATTTT
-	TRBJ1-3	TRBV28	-	CASSLPGLMSSGNTIYF	TGTGCCAGCAGTTTACCTGGACTGATGAGCTCTGGAAACACCATATATTTT
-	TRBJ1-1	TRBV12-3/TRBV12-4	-	CASEENTEAFF	TGTGCCAGCGAAGAGAACACTGAAGCTTTCTTT